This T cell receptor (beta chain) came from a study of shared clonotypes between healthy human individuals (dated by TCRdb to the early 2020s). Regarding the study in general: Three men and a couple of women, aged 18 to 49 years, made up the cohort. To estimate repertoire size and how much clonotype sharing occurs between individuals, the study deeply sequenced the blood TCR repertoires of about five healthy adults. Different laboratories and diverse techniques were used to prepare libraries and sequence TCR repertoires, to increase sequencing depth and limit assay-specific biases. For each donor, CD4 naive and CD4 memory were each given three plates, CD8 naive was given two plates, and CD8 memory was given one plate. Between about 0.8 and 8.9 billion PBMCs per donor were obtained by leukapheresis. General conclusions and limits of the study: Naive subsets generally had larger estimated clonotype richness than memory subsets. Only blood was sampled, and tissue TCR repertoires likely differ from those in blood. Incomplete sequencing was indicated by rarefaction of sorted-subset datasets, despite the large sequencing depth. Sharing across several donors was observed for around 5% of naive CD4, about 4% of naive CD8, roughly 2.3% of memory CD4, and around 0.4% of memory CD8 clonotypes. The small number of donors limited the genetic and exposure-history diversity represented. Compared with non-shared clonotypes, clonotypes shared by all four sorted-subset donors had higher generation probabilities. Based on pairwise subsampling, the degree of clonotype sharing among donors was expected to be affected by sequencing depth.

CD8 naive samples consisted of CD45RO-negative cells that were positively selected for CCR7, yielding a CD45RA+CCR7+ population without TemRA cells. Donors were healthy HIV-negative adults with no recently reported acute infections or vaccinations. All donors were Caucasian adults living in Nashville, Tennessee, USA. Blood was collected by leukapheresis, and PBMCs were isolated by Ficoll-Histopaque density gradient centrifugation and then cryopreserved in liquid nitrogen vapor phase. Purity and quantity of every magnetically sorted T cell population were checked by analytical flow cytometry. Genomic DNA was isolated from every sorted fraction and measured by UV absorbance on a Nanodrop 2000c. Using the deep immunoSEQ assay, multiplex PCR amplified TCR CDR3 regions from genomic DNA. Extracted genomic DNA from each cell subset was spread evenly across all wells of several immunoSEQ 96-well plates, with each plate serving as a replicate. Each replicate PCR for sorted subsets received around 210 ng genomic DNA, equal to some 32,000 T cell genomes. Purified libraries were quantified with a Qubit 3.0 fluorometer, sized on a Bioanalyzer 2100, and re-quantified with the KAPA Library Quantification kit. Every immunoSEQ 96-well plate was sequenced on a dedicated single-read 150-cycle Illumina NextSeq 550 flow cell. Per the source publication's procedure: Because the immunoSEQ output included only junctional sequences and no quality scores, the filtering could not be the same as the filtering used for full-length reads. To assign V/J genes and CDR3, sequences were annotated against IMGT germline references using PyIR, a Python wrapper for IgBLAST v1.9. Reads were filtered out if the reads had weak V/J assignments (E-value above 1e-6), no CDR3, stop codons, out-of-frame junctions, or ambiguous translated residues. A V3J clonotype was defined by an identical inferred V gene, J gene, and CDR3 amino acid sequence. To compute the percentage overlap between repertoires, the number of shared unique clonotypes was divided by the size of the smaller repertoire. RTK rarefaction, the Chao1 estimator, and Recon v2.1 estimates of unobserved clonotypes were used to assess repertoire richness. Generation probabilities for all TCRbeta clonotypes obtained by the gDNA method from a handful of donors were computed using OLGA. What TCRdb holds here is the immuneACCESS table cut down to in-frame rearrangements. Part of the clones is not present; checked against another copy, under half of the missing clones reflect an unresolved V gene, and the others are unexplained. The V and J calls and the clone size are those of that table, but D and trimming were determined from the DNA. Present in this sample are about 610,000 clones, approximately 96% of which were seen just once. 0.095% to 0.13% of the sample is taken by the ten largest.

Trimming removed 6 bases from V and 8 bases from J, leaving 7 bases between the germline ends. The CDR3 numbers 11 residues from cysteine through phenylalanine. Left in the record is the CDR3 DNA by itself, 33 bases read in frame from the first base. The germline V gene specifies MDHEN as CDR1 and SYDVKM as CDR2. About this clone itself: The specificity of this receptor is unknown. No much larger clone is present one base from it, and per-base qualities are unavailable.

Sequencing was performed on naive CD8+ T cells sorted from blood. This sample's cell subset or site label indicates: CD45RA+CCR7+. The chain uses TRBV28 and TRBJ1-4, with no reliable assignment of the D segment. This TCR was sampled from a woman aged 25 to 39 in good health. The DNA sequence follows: TGTGCCAGCAGGACACAAGAAAAACTGTTTTTT. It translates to CASRTQEKLFF. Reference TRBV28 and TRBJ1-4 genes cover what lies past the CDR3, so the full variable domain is DVKVTQSSRYLVKRTGEKVFLECVQDMDHENMFWYRQDPGLGLRLIYFSYDVKMKEKGDIPEGYSVSREKKERFSLILESASTNQTSMYLCASRTQEKLFFGSGTQLSVL.